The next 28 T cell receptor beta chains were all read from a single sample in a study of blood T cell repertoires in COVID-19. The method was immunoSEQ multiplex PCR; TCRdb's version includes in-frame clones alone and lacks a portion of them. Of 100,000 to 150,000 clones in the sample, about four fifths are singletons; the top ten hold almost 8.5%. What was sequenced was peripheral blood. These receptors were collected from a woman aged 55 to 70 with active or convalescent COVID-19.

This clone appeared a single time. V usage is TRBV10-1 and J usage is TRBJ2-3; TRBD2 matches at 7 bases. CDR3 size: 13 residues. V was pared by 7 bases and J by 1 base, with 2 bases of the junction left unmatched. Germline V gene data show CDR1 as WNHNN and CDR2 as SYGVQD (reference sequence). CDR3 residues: CASKAGGTDTQYF. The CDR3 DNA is TGCGCCAGCAAGGCGGGGGGCACAGATACGCAGTATTTT.

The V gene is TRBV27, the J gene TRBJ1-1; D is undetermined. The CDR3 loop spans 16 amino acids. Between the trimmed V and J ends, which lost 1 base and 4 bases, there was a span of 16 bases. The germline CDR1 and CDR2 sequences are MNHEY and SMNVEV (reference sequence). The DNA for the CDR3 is TGTGCCAGCAGTTTATACCCCCGAGGTTCGGGCACTGAAGCTTTCTTT. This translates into CASSLYPRGSGTEAFF.

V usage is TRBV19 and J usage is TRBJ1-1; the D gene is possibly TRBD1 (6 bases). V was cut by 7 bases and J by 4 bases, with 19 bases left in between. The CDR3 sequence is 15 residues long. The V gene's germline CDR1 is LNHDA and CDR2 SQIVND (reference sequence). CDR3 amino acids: CASTWDIQRVTEAFF. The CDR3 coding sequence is TGTGCCAGTACTTGGGACATCCAACGGGTCACTGAAGCTTTCTTT.

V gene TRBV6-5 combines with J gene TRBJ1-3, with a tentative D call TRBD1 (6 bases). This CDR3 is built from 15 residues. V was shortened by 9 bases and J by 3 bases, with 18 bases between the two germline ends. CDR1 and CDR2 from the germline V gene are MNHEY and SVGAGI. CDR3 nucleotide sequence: TGTGCCAGTTCCCCCGGCGGGGGGCGTGGAAACACCATATATTTT. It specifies CASSPGGGRGNTIYF.

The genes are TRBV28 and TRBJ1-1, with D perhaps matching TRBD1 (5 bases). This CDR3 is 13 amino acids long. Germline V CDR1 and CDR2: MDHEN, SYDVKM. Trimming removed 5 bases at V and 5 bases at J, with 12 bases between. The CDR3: CASSPGSGTEAFF. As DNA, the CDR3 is TGTGCCAGCAGTCCAGGGTCCGGGACTGAAGCTTTCTTT.

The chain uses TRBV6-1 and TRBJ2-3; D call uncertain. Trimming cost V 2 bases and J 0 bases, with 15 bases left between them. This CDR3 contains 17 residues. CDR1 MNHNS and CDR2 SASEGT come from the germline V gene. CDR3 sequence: CASSEPRSAISTDTQYF. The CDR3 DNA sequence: TGTGCCAGCAGTGAACCCAGGTCAGCCATTAGCACAGATACGCAGTATTTT.

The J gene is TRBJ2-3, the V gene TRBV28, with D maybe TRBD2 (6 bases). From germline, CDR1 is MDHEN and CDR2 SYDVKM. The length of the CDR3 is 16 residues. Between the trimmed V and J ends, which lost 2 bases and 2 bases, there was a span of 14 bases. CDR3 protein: CASSLLVTSFTDTQYF. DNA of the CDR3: TGTGCCAGCAGTTTACTCGTGACTAGTTTCACAGATACGCAGTATTTT.

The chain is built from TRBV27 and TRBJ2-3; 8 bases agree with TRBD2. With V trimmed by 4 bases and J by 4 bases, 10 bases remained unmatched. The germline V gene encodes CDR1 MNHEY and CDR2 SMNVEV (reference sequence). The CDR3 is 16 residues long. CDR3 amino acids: CASSSTGGPRPDTQYF. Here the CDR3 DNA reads TGTGCCAGCAGTTCGACGGGGGGGCCTCGCCCAGATACGCAGTATTTT.

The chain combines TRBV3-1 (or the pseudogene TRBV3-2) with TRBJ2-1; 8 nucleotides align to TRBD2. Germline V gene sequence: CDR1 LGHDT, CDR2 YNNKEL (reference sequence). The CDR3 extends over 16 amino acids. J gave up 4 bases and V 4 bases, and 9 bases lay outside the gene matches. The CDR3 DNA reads TGTGCCAGCAGCCGCGCCCGCGGGGGGCTGTACAATGAGCAGTTCTTC. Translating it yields CASSRARGGLYNEQFF.

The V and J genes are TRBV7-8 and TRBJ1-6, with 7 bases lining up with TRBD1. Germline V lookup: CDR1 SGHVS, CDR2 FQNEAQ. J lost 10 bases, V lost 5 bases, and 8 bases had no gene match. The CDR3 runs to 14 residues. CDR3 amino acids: CASSPTGEGSPLHF. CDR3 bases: TGTGCCAGCAGCCCAACAGGGGAAGGGTCACCCCTCCACTTT.

CDR3 residues: CASSYFAGGSYEQYF. The CDR3 coding sequence is TGTGCCAGCAGTTACTTCGCAGGGGGCTCCTACGAGCAGTACTTC. The J gene is TRBJ2-7, the V gene TRBV6-5, with 7 bases matching TRBD1. The CDR3 totals 15 residues. In germline, CDR1 is MNHEY, CDR2 SVGAGI. The V segment lost 1 base and the J segment 0 bases; nucleotides outside the gene matches: 3.

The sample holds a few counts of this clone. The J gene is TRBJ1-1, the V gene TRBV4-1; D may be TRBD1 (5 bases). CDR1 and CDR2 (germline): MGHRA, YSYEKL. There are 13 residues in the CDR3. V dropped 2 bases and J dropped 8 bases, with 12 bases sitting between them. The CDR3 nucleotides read TGCGCCAGCAGCCAAAGGGCGGGACCCGAAGCTTTCTTT. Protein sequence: CASSQRAGPEAFF.

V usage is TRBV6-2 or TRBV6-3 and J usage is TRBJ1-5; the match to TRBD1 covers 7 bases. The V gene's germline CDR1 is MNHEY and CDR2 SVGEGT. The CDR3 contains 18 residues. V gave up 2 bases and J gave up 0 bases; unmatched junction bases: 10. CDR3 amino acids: CASSYQGQTIHSNQPQHF. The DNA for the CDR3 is TGTGCCAGCAGTTACCAGGGACAGACTATTCATAGCAATCAGCCCCAGCATTTT.

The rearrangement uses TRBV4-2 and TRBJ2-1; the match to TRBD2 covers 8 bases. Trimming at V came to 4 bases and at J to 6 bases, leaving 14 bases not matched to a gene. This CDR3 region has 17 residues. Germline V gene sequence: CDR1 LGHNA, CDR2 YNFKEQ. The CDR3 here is CASSRRELTGGTNEQFF. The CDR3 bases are TGTGCCAGCAGCCGGCGCGAGTTGACGGGAGGGACCAATGAGCAGTTCTTC.

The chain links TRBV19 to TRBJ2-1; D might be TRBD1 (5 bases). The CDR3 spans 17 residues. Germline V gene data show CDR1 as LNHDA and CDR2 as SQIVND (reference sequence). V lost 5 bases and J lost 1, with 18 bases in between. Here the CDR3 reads CASSSIIGASSYNEQFF. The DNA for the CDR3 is TGTGCCAGTAGTTCTATCATAGGGGCTAGTTCCTACAATGAGCAGTTCTTC.

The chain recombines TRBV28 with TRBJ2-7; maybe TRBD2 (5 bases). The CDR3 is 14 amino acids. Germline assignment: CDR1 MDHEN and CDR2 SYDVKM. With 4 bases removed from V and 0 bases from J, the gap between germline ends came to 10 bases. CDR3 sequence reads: CASSSIRDSYEQYF. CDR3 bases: TGTGCCAGCAGTTCAATTCGGGACTCCTACGAGCAGTACTTC.

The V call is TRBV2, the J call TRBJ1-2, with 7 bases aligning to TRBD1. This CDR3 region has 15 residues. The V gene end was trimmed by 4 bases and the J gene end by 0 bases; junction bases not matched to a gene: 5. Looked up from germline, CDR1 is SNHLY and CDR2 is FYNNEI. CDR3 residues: CASSAYRGANYGYTF. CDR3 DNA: TGTGCCAGCAGTGCATACAGGGGAGCTAACTATGGCTACACCTTC. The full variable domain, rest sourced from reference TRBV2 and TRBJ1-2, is EPEVTQTPSHQVTQMGQEVILRCVPISNHLYFYWYRQILGQKVEFLVSFYNNEISEKSEIFDDQFSVERPDGSNFTLKIRSTKLEDSAMYFCASSAYRGANYGYTFGSGTRLTVV.

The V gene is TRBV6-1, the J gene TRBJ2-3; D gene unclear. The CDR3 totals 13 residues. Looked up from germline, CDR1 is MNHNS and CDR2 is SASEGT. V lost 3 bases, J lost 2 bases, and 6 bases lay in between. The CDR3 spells CASSDRSTDTQYF. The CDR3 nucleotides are TGTGCCAGCAGTGACAGGTCCACAGATACGCAGTATTTT.

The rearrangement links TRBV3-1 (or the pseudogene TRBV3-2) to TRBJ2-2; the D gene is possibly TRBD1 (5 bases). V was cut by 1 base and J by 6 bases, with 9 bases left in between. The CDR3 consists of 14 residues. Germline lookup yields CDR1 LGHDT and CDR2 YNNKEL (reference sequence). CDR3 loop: CASSQVGAAGELFF. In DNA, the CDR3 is TGTGCCAGCAGCCAAGTTGGGGCCGCCGGGGAGCTGTTTTTT.

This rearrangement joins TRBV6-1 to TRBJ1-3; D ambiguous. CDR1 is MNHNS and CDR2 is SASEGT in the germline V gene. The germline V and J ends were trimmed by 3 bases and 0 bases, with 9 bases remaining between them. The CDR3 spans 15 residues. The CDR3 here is CASSEGPSSGNTIYF. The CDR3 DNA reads TGTGCCAGCAGTGAGGGCCCGAGCTCTGGAAACACCATATATTTT.

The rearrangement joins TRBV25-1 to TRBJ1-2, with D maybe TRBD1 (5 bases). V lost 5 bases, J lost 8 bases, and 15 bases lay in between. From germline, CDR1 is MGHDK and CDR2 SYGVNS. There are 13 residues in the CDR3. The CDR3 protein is CASSSEGAGGYTF. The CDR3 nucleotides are TGTGCCAGCAGTTCGGAGGGCGCAGGGGGCTACACCTTC.

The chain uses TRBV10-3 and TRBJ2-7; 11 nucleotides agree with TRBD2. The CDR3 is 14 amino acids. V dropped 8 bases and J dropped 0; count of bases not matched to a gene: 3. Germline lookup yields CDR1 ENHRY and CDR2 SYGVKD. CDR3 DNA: TGTGCCATCTCTAGCGGGGGGTTCTCCTACGAGCAGTACGTC. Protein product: CAISSGGFSYEQYV.

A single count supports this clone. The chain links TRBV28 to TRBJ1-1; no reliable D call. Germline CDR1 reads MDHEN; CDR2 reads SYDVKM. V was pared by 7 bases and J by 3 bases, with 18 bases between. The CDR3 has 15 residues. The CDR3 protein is CASNWGLRGYTEAFF. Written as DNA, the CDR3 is TGTGCCAGCAATTGGGGTTTGCGAGGGTACACTGAAGCTTTCTTT.

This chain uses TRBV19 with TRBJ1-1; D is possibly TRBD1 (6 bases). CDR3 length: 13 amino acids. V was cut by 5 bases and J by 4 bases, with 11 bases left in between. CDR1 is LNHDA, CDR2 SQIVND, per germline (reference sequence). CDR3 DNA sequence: TGTGCCAGTAGTTCACAGGGTAGCACTGAAGCTTTCTTT. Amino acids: CASSSQGSTEAFF.

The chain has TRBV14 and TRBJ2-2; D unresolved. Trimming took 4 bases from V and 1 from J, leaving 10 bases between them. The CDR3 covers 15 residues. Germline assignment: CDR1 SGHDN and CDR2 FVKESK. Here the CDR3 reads CASSRNRLNTGELFF. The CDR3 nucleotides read TGTGCCAGCAGCCGGAACCGACTGAACACCGGGGAGCTGTTTTTT.

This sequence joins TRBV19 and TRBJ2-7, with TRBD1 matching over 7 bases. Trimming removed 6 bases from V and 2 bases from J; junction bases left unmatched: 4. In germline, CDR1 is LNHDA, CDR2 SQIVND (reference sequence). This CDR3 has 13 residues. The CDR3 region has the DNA TGTGCCAGTAGCGGGACAGTAACCTACGAGCAGTACTTC. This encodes CASSGTVTYEQYF.

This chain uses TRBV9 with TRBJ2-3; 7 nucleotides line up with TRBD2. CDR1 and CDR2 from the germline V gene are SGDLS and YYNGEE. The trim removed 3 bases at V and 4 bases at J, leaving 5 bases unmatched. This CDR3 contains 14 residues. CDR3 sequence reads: CASSGAGLADTQYF. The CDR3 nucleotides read TGTGCCAGCAGCGGAGCGGGATTGGCAGATACGCAGTATTTT.

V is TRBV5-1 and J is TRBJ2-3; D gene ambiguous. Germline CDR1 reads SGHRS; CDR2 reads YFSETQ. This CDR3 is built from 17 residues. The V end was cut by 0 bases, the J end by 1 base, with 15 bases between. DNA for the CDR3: TGCGCCAGCAGCTTGGTCGGCAGCGCCCAAGGCACAGATACGCAGTATTTT. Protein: CASSLVGSAQGTDTQYF.